This entry lists 22 T cell receptor beta chains sequenced from one sample in a study of CD8 T cells in ankylosing spondylitis. These receptors' antigens are unknown. Study-wide findings and caveats: A motif in TCR beta, a set of roughly eight highly homologous variants, appeared characteristic of ankylosing spondylitis blood.

Via MiXCR, TCRdb re-called the 5' RACE reads, giving one row per CDR3 protein. Found here are about 440,000 distinct CDR3 sequences, 17% of them singletons; the top ten hold approximately 0.93%. Sample: blood, either unsorted or a sorted T cell fraction (not recorded which). The receptors come from a male donor with ankylosing spondylitis.

This chain connects TRBV9 to TRBJ2-1; D is perhaps TRBD1 (5 bases). Germline CDR1 and CDR2: SGDLS and YYNGEE. CDR3 length: 17 amino acids. V lost 4 bases, J lost 3 bases, and 20 bases lay in between. CDR3 in amino acids: CASSPNAVREGYNEQFF. CDR3 DNA sequence: TGTGCCAGCAGCCCCAACGCGGTCAGGGAAGGCTACAATGAGCAGTTCTTC.

This clonotype has only a few counts. This chain uses TRBV6-2 or TRBV6-3 with TRBJ2-7; 7 bases align to TRBD1. The CDR3 is 12 residues long. Germline V gene lookup returns CDR1 MNHEY and CDR2 SVGEGT. V lost 6 bases, J lost 5 bases, and 4 bases stayed unmatched. The DNA of the CDR3 is TGTGCCAGCAGGGGACAGACGAACGAGCAGTACTTC. This sequence encodes CASRGQTNEQYF.

V and J are TRBV20-1 and TRBJ1-2; D gene unclear. Per germline, CDR1 DFQATT and CDR2 SNEGSKA (reference sequence). V shed 5 bases and J shed 3 bases, with 13 bases lying between them. The CDR3 runs 13 residues. The CDR3 protein is CSAAPFDYYGYTF. As DNA, the CDR3 is TGCAGTGCTGCACCTTTTGACTACTATGGCTACACCTTC.

This clonotype was seen at least ten times. The V and J genes are TRBV5-1 and TRBJ1-1; 7 nucleotides agree with TRBD1. CDR1 is SGHRS, CDR2 YFSETQ, per germline. Trimming cost V 6 bases and J 2 bases; bases outside gene matches: 1. The CDR3 has 12 amino acids. The CDR3 sequence is CASKGANTEAFF. The CDR3 bases are TGCGCCAGCAAGGGGGCTAACACTGAAGCTTTCTTT.

There are many counts of this clonotype. Its ends do not fully match the called genes, so a read error is possible. The J gene is TRBJ2-1, the V gene TRBV5-1; 13 bases align to TRBD2. CDR1 is SGHRS, CDR2 YFSETQ, per germline. The CDR3 loop spans 16 amino acids. DNA for the CDR3: TGTGCCAGCAGCTTAGGACTAGCGGGAGCGTACAATGAGCAGTTCTTC. Encoded protein: CASSLGLAGAYNEQFF.

This clonotype has a handful of counts. The chain joins TRBV7-9 to TRBJ2-7, with 7 bases identical to TRBD1. Germline V gives CDR1 SEHNR, CDR2 FQNEAQ (reference sequence). V was clipped by 5 bases and J by 2 bases; unmatched bases: 9. This CDR3 is built from 15 residues. The CDR3 nucleotides read TGTGCCAGCAGCACCAGCCCGGGACAGACCTACGAGCAGTACTTC. Protein sequence: CASSTSPGQTYEQYF.

The table lists this clonotype with a few counts. The CDR3 here is CASSLSGKDQETQYF. The CDR3 bases are TGTGCCAGCAGCTTAAGCGGGAAGGACCAAGAGACCCAGTACTTC. The gene calls are TRBV7-8 and TRBJ2-5, with 7 bases that match TRBD2. This CDR3 comprises 15 residues. Germline-derived CDR1 and CDR2 are SGHVS and FQNEAQ. V was clipped by 2 bases and J by 0 bases; unmatched bases: 3.

The chain couples TRBV9 to TRBJ2-1; D might be TRBD1 or TRBD2, each matching 5 bases. V lost 3 bases to trimming and J lost 2 bases, with 9 bases between them. Germline CDR1 SGDLS, CDR2 YYNGEE. The CDR3 is made up of 14 amino acids. CDR3 coding DNA: TGTGCCAGCAGCGCTGAGGGGCCCTACAATGAGCAGTTCTTC. It translates to CASSAEGPYNEQFF.

This clonotype was counted only a few times. This chain joins TRBV19 and TRBJ2-6; possible D gene TRBD1, 5 bases. Between the trimmed V and J ends, which lost 2 bases and 0 bases, there was a span of 5 bases. The CDR3 is made up of 15 amino acids. Germline lookup yields CDR1 LNHDA and CDR2 SQIVND (reference sequence). CDR3 sequence reads: CASSIRGSGANVLTF. The CDR3 DNA sequence: TGTGCCAGTAGTATAAGGGGCTCTGGGGCCAACGTCCTGACTTTC.

This clonotype came up a few times. The chain employs TRBV28 and TRBJ1-2, with 7 nucleotides matching TRBD1. In germline, CDR1 is MDHEN, CDR2 SYDVKM. This CDR3 comprises 14 residues. Germline trimming cut 10 bases from V and 2 bases from J; bases unmatched to any gene: 10. Written as DNA, the CDR3 is TGTGCCACCTATTTGACAGGGACAAACTATGGCTACACCTTC. The encoded protein is CATYLTGTNYGYTF.

The rearrangement links TRBV20-1 to TRBJ2-5, with TRBD2 matching over 13 bases. Germline V gene data show CDR1 as DFQATT and CDR2 as SNEGSKA (reference sequence). CDR3 length: 14 residues. With 6 bases clipped from V and 3 bases from J, the junction kept 4 bases outside the gene matches. Written as DNA, the CDR3 is TGCAGTGCCCGGACTAGCGGGGGTGAAGAGACCCAGTACTTC. Its protein is CSARTSGGEETQYF.

The V and J genes are TRBV6-2 or TRBV6-3 and TRBJ2-3; perhaps TRBD1 as D (6 bases). The germline gives CDR1 MNHEY, CDR2 SVGEGT. V lost 6 bases and J lost 7, with 20 bases in between. The CDR3 is 15 residues long. This CDR3 reads CASSPWTDRFHTQYF. The DNA of the CDR3 is TGTGCCAGCAGCCCTTGGACAGACCGATTCCATACGCAGTATTTT.

This clonotype was counted a few times. CDR3: CASSAGTSGQETQYF. The CDR3 DNA is TGTGCCAGCAGCGCCGGGACTAGCGGCCAAGAGACCCAGTACTTC. The chain uses TRBV7-9 and TRBJ2-5; 11 nucleotides agree with TRBD2. V was clipped by 5 bases and J by 1 base; unmatched bases: 3. Per germline, CDR1 SEHNR and CDR2 FQNEAQ (reference sequence). The CDR3 has 15 amino acids.

This sequence joins TRBV7-2 and TRBJ1-3; D not certain. CDR1 and CDR2 from the germline V gene are SGHTA and FQGNSA. The germline V and J ends were trimmed by 1 base and 1 base, with 8 bases remaining between them. CDR3 size: 15 residues. The CDR3 region has the DNA TGTGCCAGCAGCTTAGTACTGGTTTCTGGAAACACCATATATTTT. Its translation: CASSLVLVSGNTIYF.

This clonotype has a handful of counts. The chain couples TRBV5-1 to TRBJ1-1; 11 bases fit TRBD1. Germline CDR1 is SGHRS and CDR2 is YFSETQ. The CDR3 has 16 amino acids. V lost 0 bases and J lost 4; bases outside the gene matches: 5. The CDR3 protein is CASSLVGQGARTEAFF. For the CDR3, the DNA is TGCGCCAGCAGCTTGGTTGGACAGGGGGCGCGCACTGAAGCTTTCTTT.

The chain recombines TRBV25-1 with TRBJ2-5; D unclear. The ends were cut back, 5 bases at V and 2 bases at J, with 15 bases in the middle. Germline V gene data show CDR1 as MGHDK and CDR2 as SYGVNS. This CDR3 has 15 residues. In nucleotides, the CDR3 is TGTGCCAGCAGTTCGACCCGACCGCAGCAAGAGACCCAGTACTTC. This codes for CASSSTRPQQETQYF.

This clonotype was detected a few times. The chain carries TRBV18 and TRBJ1-1, with TRBD1 as a possible D gene (5 bases). The CDR3 extends over 15 amino acids. Germline loops: CDR1 KGHSH, CDR2 LQKENI. Trimming left V 0 bases short and J 1 base short, with 9 bases between. The CDR3 spells CASSPPEGKNTEAFF. Written as DNA, the CDR3 is TGTGCCAGCTCACCACCGGAGGGGAAGAACACTGAAGCTTTCTTT.

This clonotype has a handful of counts. The chain combines TRBV2 with TRBJ2-7; unclear D gene. The CDR3 length is 15 residues. Trimming removed 6 bases at V and 2 bases at J, with 17 bases between. Germline assignment: CDR1 SNHLY and CDR2 FYNNEI. DNA of the CDR3: TGTGCCAGCAGCAGGACCTTACTAACCGCCTACGAGCAGTACTTC. This gives the protein CASSRTLLTAYEQYF.

V and J are TRBV6-1 and TRBJ2-1; no clear D gene. The length of the CDR3 is 16 residues. The V and J ends lost 8 bases and 0 bases respectively, with 17 bases between them. Per the germline V gene, CDR1 is MNHNS and CDR2 is SASEGT. The CDR3 region is CASLAPRSSSYNEQFF. Written as DNA, the CDR3 is TGTGCCAGCCTCGCTCCGAGGAGTAGCTCCTACAATGAGCAGTTCTTC.

This clonotype was recorded at least ten times. This chain joins TRBV11-2 and TRBJ1-2; TRBD1 is a possible D gene (6 bases). Trimming shortened V by 6 bases and J by 8 bases, and 16 bases separated the two germline ends. Germline CDR1 is SGHAT and CDR2 is FQNNGV. This CDR3 comprises 13 residues. This chain's CDR3 is CASSLQGLDGYTF. The CDR3 bases are TGTGCCAGCAGTTTACAGGGTCTAGACGGCTACACCTTC.

V gene TRBV7-2 combines with J gene TRBJ2-7; 10 nucleotides align to TRBD1. CDR1 is SGHTA, CDR2 FQGNSA, per germline. The CDR3 is 16 amino acids. Trimming took 0 bases from V and 1 from J; bases not matched to a gene: 3. CDR3 sequence (DNA): TGTGCCAGCAGCTTAGCTTCGGACAGGGGGTCCTACGAGCAGTACTTC. This encodes CASSLASDRGSYEQYF.

This clonotype was found many times. The CDR3 loop is CSVKQASSYNEQFF. In nucleotides, the CDR3 is TGCAGCGTCAAACAGGCGAGCTCCTACAATGAGCAGTTCTTC. The chain carries TRBV29-1 and TRBJ2-1; TRBD1 is a possible D gene (5 bases). The CDR3 totals 14 residues. Germline V CDR1 and CDR2: SQVTM, ANQGSEA. The V and J ends lost 6 bases and 0 bases respectively, with 12 bases between them.